The 30 T cell receptor beta chains below were found in one sample sequenced in a study of cytomegalovirus exposure and HLA in healthy donors. Vbeta (60) and Jbeta (13) primers were used in the PCR. Using immunoSEQ multiplex PCR, the repertoire was profiled, and TCRdb retains in-frame clones only, with some absent. The sample lists tens of thousands of clones, 65% to 70% seen once, with 9.5% to 12% in the top ten. Material: PBMCs. Receptors originate from a young woman in good health and CMV-seronegative.

As for this clone: Since a much larger clone is just one base distant, this may be a read error. The conserved final phenylalanine or tryptophan is absent from the CDR3, which likely points to a read error. This chain joins TRBV4-1 and TRBJ1-2; 8 bases agree with TRBD1. Germline V CDR1 and CDR2: MGHRA, YSYEKL. The CDR3 runs to 15 residues. V trimming: 1 base; J trimming: 7 bases; junction bases outside the gene matches: 8. CDR3: CASSQAWQGARGYTV. The CDR3 DNA sequence: TGCGCCAGCAGCCAAGCTTGGCAGGGGGCGCGTGGCTACACCGTC.

The V call is TRBV7-2, the J call TRBJ2-7; 11 positions agree with TRBD2. Looked up from germline, CDR1 is SGHTA and CDR2 is FQGNSA. The J segment lost 7 bases and the V segment lost 5 bases, leaving 13 bases of the junction unmatched. There are 16 residues in the CDR3. The CDR3 nucleotides read TGTGCCAGCAGCCCCCAAGGTAGCGGGGGGGCTGGAGAGCAGTACTTC. Protein sequence: CASSPQGSGGAGEQYF.

CDR3 in amino acids: CASSLAGSGGIFYEQYF. The CDR3 region has the DNA TGCGCCAGCAGCTTGGCCGGTAGCGGGGGTATTTTCTACGAGCAGTACTTC. The chain employs TRBV5-1 and TRBJ2-7, with TRBD2 matching 9 bases. Unmatched junction bases numbered 10, after V lost 0 bases and J lost 3 bases. The CDR3 extends over 17 amino acids. The germline CDR1 and CDR2 sequences are SGHRS and YFSETQ. Supplemented by reference TRBV5-1 and TRBJ2-7, the full variable domain reads KAGVTQTPRYLIKTRGQQVTLSCSPISGHRSVSWYQQTPGQGLQFLFEYFSETQRNKGNFPGRFSGRQFSNSRSEMNVSTLELGDSALYLCASSLAGSGGIFYEQYFGPGTRLTVT.

Points on this clone: The missing conserved phenylalanine or tryptophan at the end of this CDR3 makes a read error likely. This chain uses TRBV5-5 with TRBJ1-1; a possible D gene is TRBD1 (6 bases). The CDR3 contains 14 residues. V lost 0 bases and J lost 6, with 12 bases in between. Germline V gene sequence: CDR1 SGHKS, CDR2 YYEKEE (reference sequence). This chain's CDR3 is CASSLDREFPEAFS. CDR3 sequence (DNA): TGTGCCAGCAGCTTGGACAGGGAGTTCCCTGAAGCTTTCTCT.

This clone was counted once. The chain has TRBV7-9 and TRBJ2-1; the match to TRBD1 covers 7 bases. The CDR3 spans 14 residues. J was trimmed by 7 bases and V by 3 bases; bases with no gene match: 6. The germline V gene has CDR1 SEHNR and CDR2 FQNEAQ (reference sequence). The CDR3 protein is CASSFIDRVNEQFF. The CDR3 DNA reads TGTGCCAGCAGCTTTATAGACAGGGTTAATGAGCAGTTCTTC.

This clone is a singleton in its sample. The rearrangement uses TRBV30 and TRBJ2-3, with D possibly TRBD2 on 6 matching bases. The CDR3 length is 14 residues. Trimming took off 0 bases at V and 3 bases at J, with 10 bases between the two ends. From germline, CDR1 is GTSNPN and CDR2 SVGIG (reference sequence). CDR3: CAWSVMGGTDTQYF. The CDR3 nucleotides are TGTGCCTGGAGTGTCATGGGAGGAACAGATACGCAGTATTTT.

This clone was observed a handful of times. The CDR3 reads CASSPDRVDEKLFF. In DNA, the CDR3 is TGTGCCAGCAGCCCGGACAGGGTAGATGAAAAACTGTTTTTT. The chain joins TRBV4-2 to TRBJ1-4; 8 nucleotides agree with TRBD1. The CDR3 has 14 amino acids. The V gene's germline CDR1 is LGHNA and CDR2 YNFKEQ. The ends lost 4 bases at V and 6 bases at J; junction bases unmatched: 4.

This chain uses TRBV10-3 with TRBJ1-1; D unresolved. Germline V gene lookup returns CDR1 ENHRY and CDR2 SYGVKD. The V gene lost 4 bases and the J gene lost 10 bases, with 13 bases spanning the gap. The CDR3 runs to 12 residues. CDR3 coding DNA: TGTGCCATCAGTGGGACTACTTCTGGAGCTTTCTTT. It specifies CAISGTTSGAFF.

The chain employs TRBV10-3 and TRBJ2-7, with unresolved D. The V and J ends lost 6 bases and 2 bases respectively, with 11 bases between them. CDR3 length: 13 amino acids. Germline values: CDR1 ENHRY, CDR2 SYGVKD. The CDR3 sequence is CAIRPDNAYEQYF. The CDR3, as DNA: TGTGCCATCAGGCCAGATAATGCCTACGAGCAGTACTTC.

The chain is built from TRBV5-1 and TRBJ1-2; D perhaps matches TRBD1 (6 bases). V shed 1 base and J shed 2 bases, with 12 bases lying between them. CDR3 length equals 15 residues. Germline CDR1 and CDR2: SGHRS and YFSETQ. The CDR3, as DNA: TGCGCCAGCAGCTTGCAAGGGGGAGTAAACTATGGCTACACCTTC. Amino acids: CASSLQGGVNYGYTF. Filled out from reference TRBV5-1 and TRBJ1-2, the complete variable domain reads KAGVTQTPRYLIKTRGQQVTLSCSPISGHRSVSWYQQTPGQGLQFLFEYFSETQRNKGNFPGRFSGRQFSNSRSEMNVSTLELGDSALYLCASSLQGGVNYGYTFGSGTRLTVV.

A few counts support this clone. A far larger clone differs by one base, so this is likely a read error. Other nucleotide sequences in the sample specify the same CDR3. The V call is TRBV30, the J call TRBJ1-1; D is uncertain. Between the trimmed V and J ends, which lost 5 bases and 6 bases, there was a span of 16 bases. The CDR3 sequence is 13 residues long. Germline CDR1 is GTSNPN and CDR2 is SVGIG (reference sequence). CDR3 residues: CAWSAGVWAEAFF. The CDR3 nucleotides are TGTGCCTGGTCCGCCGGGGTTTGGGCTGAAGCTTTCTTT.

The chain links TRBV19 to TRBJ2-1, with D possibly matching TRBD2 (6 bases). CDR1 is LNHDA, CDR2 SQIVND, per germline (reference sequence). The CDR3 is 19 residues long. The V end was cut by 3 bases, the J end by 4 bases, with 25 bases between. The CDR3 region is CASSIPLWEAGRHYNEQFF. The DNA of the CDR3 is TGTGCCAGTAGTATTCCCCTCTGGGAGGCGGGGCGACATTACAATGAGCAGTTCTTC.

V usage is TRBV7-3 and J usage is TRBJ1-1; D gene unclear. This CDR3 spans 13 amino acids. Germline V gene data show CDR1 as SGHTA and CDR2 as FQGTGA. Trimming removed 5 bases from V and 2 bases from J, with 9 bases in between. Here the CDR3 reads CASSTTVNTEAFF. For the CDR3, the DNA is TGTGCCAGCAGCACCACAGTTAACACTGAAGCTTTCTTT.

The chain joins TRBV29-1 to TRBJ2-7, with TRBD1 matching 8 bases. V shed 5 bases, J shed 4 bases, and the junction held 4 bases outside the gene matches. CDR1 is SQVTM and CDR2 is ANQGSEA in the germline V gene. This CDR3 has 12 amino acids. The CDR3 DNA reads as TGCAGCGTTTCACAGGGGGATTACGAGCAGTACTTC. This translates into CSVSQGDYEQYF.

This rearrangement joins TRBV14 to TRBJ2-7; 8 positions match TRBD2. Trimming took 1 base from V and 3 from J; bases not matched to a gene: 8. This CDR3 has 16 amino acids. Germline CDR1 reads SGHDN; CDR2 reads FVKESK. The CDR3 is CASSQVGSGGGYEQYF. The DNA for the CDR3 is TGTGCCAGCAGCCAAGTGGGAAGCGGGGGAGGCTACGAGCAGTACTTC.

The V call is TRBV19, the J call TRBJ1-5; D uncertain. V lost 3 bases and J lost 4, with 7 bases in between. The CDR3 loop spans 13 amino acids. The germline gives CDR1 LNHDA, CDR2 SQIVND (reference sequence). This chain's CDR3 is CASSIEVNQPQHF. The DNA of the CDR3 is TGTGCCAGTAGTATCGAGGTGAATCAGCCCCAGCATTTT.

This chain uses TRBV27 with TRBJ1-5, with D possibly being TRBD1 (6 bases). CDR1 MNHEY and CDR2 SMNVEV come from the germline V gene (reference sequence). The CDR3 is made up of 14 amino acids. The V end was cut by 3 bases, the J end by 4 bases, with 10 bases between. The CDR3: CASSFQGINQPQHF. The CDR3 coding sequence is TGTGCCAGCAGTTTCCAGGGGATTAATCAGCCCCAGCATTTT.

This clone was observed once. J is TRBJ2-1 and V is TRBV7-3; 11 nucleotides agree with TRBD2. This CDR3 spans 14 amino acids. V trimming: 3 bases; J trimming: 7 bases; junction bases outside the gene matches: 2. Germline V lookup: CDR1 SGHTA, CDR2 FQGTGA. In nucleotides, the CDR3 is TGTGCCAGCAGCTTTAGCGGGGGGGCGAATGAGCAGTTCTTC. Its protein product is CASSFSGGANEQFF.

This clone showed up just a few times. The V gene is TRBV6-5, the J gene TRBJ1-2; D possibly corresponds to TRBD1 (5 bases). In germline, CDR1 is MNHEY, CDR2 SVGAGI. V lost 2 bases to trimming and J lost 6 bases, with 7 bases between them. This CDR3 is built from 12 residues. The CDR3, as DNA: TGTGCCAGCAGTTACCAGGGAAATGGCTACACCTTC. Its protein is CASSYQGNGYTF.

The V call is TRBV5-8, the J call TRBJ1-2; possibly TRBD1 for D (6 bases). The CDR3 has 17 amino acids. Trimming left V 4 bases short and J 0 bases short, with 19 bases between. The germline gives CDR1 SGHTS, CDR2 YDEGEE. CDR3 coding DNA: TGTGCCAGCAGCATGGGAGGGCAGGGGTCAGCTAACTATGGCTACACCTTC. This gives the protein CASSMGGQGSANYGYTF.

The chain is built from TRBV4-1 and TRBJ2-7; 7 bases are shared with TRBD1. Unmatched junction bases numbered 7, after V lost 0 bases and J lost 2 bases. The CDR3 extends over 16 amino acids. The germline gives CDR1 MGHRA, CDR2 YSYEKL. The chain's CDR3 is CASSQEGGSPTYEQYF. The CDR3 DNA follows: TGCGCCAGCAGCCAAGAAGGGGGCAGCCCAACCTACGAGCAGTACTTC.

The chain couples TRBV4-1 to TRBJ2-3, with 8 bases fitting TRBD1. Germline CDR1 reads MGHRA; CDR2 reads YSYEKL. V lost 6 bases, J lost 6 bases, and 2 bases stayed unmatched. This CDR3 spans 12 amino acids. CDR3 sequence (DNA): TGCGCCAGCAGTAACAGGGGGGATACGCAGTATTTT. Protein: CASSNRGDTQYF.

The gene calls are TRBV5-1 and TRBJ2-5; TRBD1 matches at 11 bases. This CDR3 is 17 amino acids long. The J segment lost 7 bases and the V segment lost 3 bases, leaving 14 bases of the junction unmatched. From germline, CDR1 is SGHRS and CDR2 YFSETQ. The CDR3 DNA reads TGCGCCAGCAGCTCACCAGGAGCAGGACAGGGGGCCCTGACCCAGTACTTC. Amino acids: CASSSPGAGQGALTQYF.

This clone was counted a single time. The chain employs TRBV2 and TRBJ2-3, with TRBD2 matching over 7 bases. With 9 bases clipped from V and 0 bases from J, the junction kept 9 bases outside the gene matches. The CDR3 totals 15 residues. Germline loops: CDR1 SNHLY, CDR2 FYNNEI. The CDR3 nucleotides read TGTGCCAGTACATCCGGGGGGACCAGCACAGATACGCAGTATTTT. Translation gives CASTSGGTSTDTQYF.

This sequence joins TRBV27 and TRBJ1-2; 7 nucleotides match TRBD1. V lost 4 bases, J lost 7 bases, and 9 bases stayed unmatched. Germline V gene lookup returns CDR1 MNHEY and CDR2 SMNVEV (reference sequence). CDR3 length: 14 residues. CDR3 in DNA: TGTGCCAGCAGTTCCGACAGGGCCCGGGGTGGCTACACCTTC. It specifies CASSSDRARGGYTF.

This rearrangement joins TRBV4-1 to TRBJ1-2, with TRBD1 as a possible D gene (6 bases). V was cut by 3 bases and J by 8 bases, with 16 bases left in between. CDR1 MGHRA and CDR2 YSYEKL come from the germline V gene. This CDR3 is built from 14 residues. CDR3 loop: CASSHQTGRDGYTF. As DNA, the CDR3 is TGCGCCAGCAGCCACCAAACAGGGCGTGACGGCTACACCTTC.

The chain combines TRBV2 with TRBJ1-2; TRBD1 might be the D (5 bases). V was cut by 5 bases and J by 4 bases, with 11 bases left in between. CDR3 length: 13 residues. Germline-derived CDR1 and CDR2 are SNHLY and FYNNEI. DNA for the CDR3: TGTGCCAGCAGTCAGGGAGGAACCTATGGCTACACCTTC. Encoded protein: CASSQGGTYGYTF.

The chain has TRBV2 and TRBJ1-1, with D perhaps TRBD1 (5 bases). The CDR3 is 13 residues long. Between the trimmed V and J ends, which lost 4 bases and 3 bases, there was a span of 9 bases. Per germline, CDR1 SNHLY and CDR2 FYNNEI. This CDR3 is CASSAEGDTEAFF. CDR3 nucleotide sequence: TGTGCCAGCAGTGCGGAAGGGGACACTGAAGCTTTCTTT.

This rearrangement joins TRBV19 to TRBJ1-4; 11 bases fit TRBD1. The CDR3 has 16 amino acids. Germline lookup yields CDR1 LNHDA and CDR2 SQIVND (reference sequence). Trimming cost V 5 bases and J 8 bases; bases outside gene matches: 10. In DNA form, the CDR3 reads TGTGCCAGTAGTTCCCCCAGGGACAGGGGGGGGGAAAAACTGTTTTTT. This translates into CASSSPRDRGGEKLFF.

V and J are TRBV9 and TRBJ2-1; 9 positions agree with TRBD1. J gave up 3 bases and V 4 bases, and 5 bases lay outside the gene matches. CDR1 and CDR2 from the germline V gene are SGDLS and YYNGEE. CDR3 length: 15 residues. DNA of the CDR3: TGTGCCAGCAGCCCGGGACAGGGCAACTACAATGAGCAGTTCTTC. Its translation is CASSPGQGNYNEQFF.